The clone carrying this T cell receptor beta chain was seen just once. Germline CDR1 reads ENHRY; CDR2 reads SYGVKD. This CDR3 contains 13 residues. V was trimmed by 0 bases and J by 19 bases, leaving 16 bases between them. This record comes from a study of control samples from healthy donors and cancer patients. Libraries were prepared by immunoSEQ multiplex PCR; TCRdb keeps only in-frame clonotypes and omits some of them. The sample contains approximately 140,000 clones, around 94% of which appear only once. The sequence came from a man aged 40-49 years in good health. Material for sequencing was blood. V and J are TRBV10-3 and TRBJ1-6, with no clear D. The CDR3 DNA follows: TGTGCCATCAGTGAGTCCGAAGGCTTCTCCGTGCACTTT. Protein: CAISESEGFSVHF.